This TCR beta chain appears in the sequencing data of a study of cytomegalovirus exposure and HLA in healthy donors. At the level of the study: In a later analysis, it was reported that the 110 or so validation repertoires had been produced on the same platform as the roughly 700 repertoires belonging to the first cohort.

CDR3 size: 20 residues. Germline CDR1 and CDR2: LNHNV and YYDKDF (reference sequence). V was clipped by 0 bases and J by 7 bases; unmatched bases: 17. Measured with immunoSEQ multiplex PCR; TCRdb has only the in-frame clones, and not every one. The sample consists of 120,000 or so clones, about 87% of them appearing once. The genes are TRBV15 and TRBJ2-1; 11 nucleotides agree with TRBD1. This clonotype was sampled from a woman under 30 in good health and CMV-seronegative. The sequenced sample was PBMCs. The CDR3 sequence: CATSRDGSGARDRGRNEQFF. The CDR3 DNA reads TGTGCCACCAGCAGAGATGGTTCGGGGGCCCGGGACAGGGGGAGGAATGAGCAGTTCTTC.